These 17 T cell receptor beta chains came from one sample sequenced in a study of blood T cell repertoires in COVID-19. Clones were read by immunoSEQ multiplex PCR, and TCRdb kept only the in-frame ones, dropping some. This repertoire shows fewer than 90,000 clones, 82% found once; its top ten account for around 10%. The sample taken for sequencing was peripheral blood. The source of these receptors is a man aged 45 to 65 with acute or convalescent COVID-19.

The table lists this clone with a count of one. The chain joins TRBV6-5 to TRBJ1-4; the D is unclear. This CDR3 region has 14 residues. Germline assignment: CDR1 MNHEY and CDR2 SVGAGI. Trimming shortened V by 2 bases and J by 8 bases, and 12 bases separated the two germline ends. DNA for the CDR3: TGTGCCAGCAGTTACAGCGGAGGGTGGGAAAAACTGTTTTTT. This gives the protein CASSYSGGWEKLFF.

The rearrangement uses TRBV11-2 and TRBJ2-1, with 8 bases identical to TRBD2. Germline values: CDR1 SGHAT, CDR2 FQNNGV. CDR3 length: 16 amino acids. With 4 bases clipped from V and 2 bases from J, the junction kept 7 bases outside the gene matches. The DNA of the CDR3 is TGTGCCAGCAGCTATAAAAGCGGGAGTACCTACAATGAGCAGTTCTTC. This translates into CASSYKSGSTYNEQFF.

The rearrangement joins TRBV20-1 to TRBJ2-5; TRBD2 matches at 9 bases. The CDR3 extends over 14 amino acids. Germline trimming cut 3 bases from V and 3 bases from J; bases unmatched to any gene: 5. Germline V lookup: CDR1 DFQATT, CDR2 SNEGSKA (reference sequence). This chain's CDR3 is CSASRASGKETQYF. Written as DNA, the CDR3 is TGCAGTGCTAGTAGGGCTAGCGGGAAAGAGACCCAGTACTTC.

The rearrangement joins TRBV6-5 to TRBJ1-6, with a possible D match to TRBD1 (6 bases). There are 15 residues in the CDR3. The germline CDR1 and CDR2 sequences are MNHEY and SVGAGI. V lost 0 bases to trimming and J lost 5 bases, with 8 bases between them. The DNA of the CDR3 is TGTGCCAGCAGTTACTCCCCAGGGGATAATTCACCCCTCCACTTT. Encoded protein: CASSYSPGDNSPLHF.

The DNA for the CDR3 is TGTGCCAGCAGTAGCCGGGGGGCAACTAATGAAAAACTGTTTTTT. Protein sequence: CASSSRGATNEKLFF. The chain couples TRBV28 to TRBJ1-4, with D possibly TRBD1 on 5 matching bases. V lost 5 bases and J 0 bases, leaving 10 bases between the germline ends. The CDR3 sequence is 15 residues long. The germline V gene has CDR1 MDHEN and CDR2 SYDVKM.

The table lists this clone with a count of one. V usage is TRBV4-2 and J usage is TRBJ2-7, with 7 bases lining up with TRBD1. Germline V gives CDR1 LGHNA, CDR2 YNFKEQ. Trimming cost V 4 bases and J 0 bases; bases outside gene matches: 6. The CDR3 contains 15 residues. DNA of the CDR3: TGTGCCAGCAGCCCCCGGGACAGTAGCTCCTACGAGCAGTACTTC. It is translated as CASSPRDSSSYEQYF.

The chain's CDR3 is CASSYFQGVTEAFF. The DNA of the CDR3 is TGTGCCAGCAGCTACTTCCAGGGTGTCACTGAAGCTTTCTTT. The chain links TRBV5-6 to TRBJ1-1, with D possibly being TRBD1 (5 bases). This CDR3 contains 14 residues. V dropped 3 bases and J dropped 4 bases, with 13 bases sitting between them. The germline gives CDR1 SGHDT, CDR2 YYEEEE.

This clone is a singleton in its sample. This sequence joins TRBV3-1 (or the pseudogene TRBV3-2) and TRBJ1-5; 9 bases agree with TRBD1. The CDR3 contains 15 residues. Germline CDR1 LGHDT, CDR2 YNNKEL (reference sequence). The trim removed 4 bases at V and 7 bases at J, leaving 8 bases unmatched. The DNA for the CDR3 is TGTGCCAGCAGCCTAGGGACAGGGCGTAACCAGCCCCAGCATTTT. As protein: CASSLGTGRNQPQHF.

The J gene is TRBJ2-1, the V gene TRBV9; TRBD1 matches 8 bases. This CDR3 spans 21 amino acids. Germline loops: CDR1 SGDLS, CDR2 YYNGEE. The trim removed 3 bases at V and 4 bases at J, leaving 24 bases unmatched. Here the CDR3 DNA reads TGTGCCAGCAGCGAGGGAGCTTTGGGACAGGTTTTGGGAGAGGGGTACAATGAGCAGTTCTTC. This sequence encodes CASSEGALGQVLGEGYNEQFF.

The chain carries TRBV9 and TRBJ2-7; D remains ambiguous. There are 15 residues in the CDR3. V lost 0 bases to trimming and J lost 3 bases, with 13 bases between them. CDR1 is SGDLS, CDR2 YYNGEE, per germline. CDR3 sequence: CASSVAPVKDYEQYF. The DNA of the CDR3 is TGTGCCAGCAGCGTAGCTCCAGTGAAAGACTACGAGCAGTACTTC.

This chain joins TRBV11-1 and TRBJ2-6; D unclear. The CDR3 has 15 amino acids. Germline CDR1 reads SGHAT; CDR2 reads FQDESV (reference sequence). Trimming removed 6 bases at V and 2 bases at J, with 11 bases between. The chain's CDR3 is CASRSSRTGANVLTF. The CDR3 DNA follows: TGTGCCAGCAGATCCTCTAGAACTGGGGCCAACGTCCTGACTTTC.

The chain has TRBV18 and TRBJ1-1; the match to TRBD1 covers 7 bases. The germline V gene has CDR1 KGHSH and CDR2 LQKENI. The V gene end was trimmed by 5 bases and the J gene end by 4 bases; junction bases not matched to a gene: 7. The CDR3 length is 14 residues. DNA for the CDR3: TGTGCCAGCTCAGAAAGAGGGGGCCCCACTGAAGCTTTCTTT. The encoded protein is CASSERGGPTEAFF.

In its sample, this clone was seen once. This rearrangement joins TRBV7-2 to TRBJ1-1; D uncertain. Trimming removed 2 bases from V and 1 base from J, with 11 bases in between. The CDR3 extends over 15 amino acids. Germline loops: CDR1 SGHTA, CDR2 FQGNSA. The CDR3 loop is CASSLTQLSNTEAFF. DNA of the CDR3: TGTGCCAGCAGCTTAACACAGCTTTCGAACACTGAAGCTTTCTTT.

This clone appeared a few times. The chain carries TRBV5-1 and TRBJ1-3, with a weak D call TRBD1 (5 bases). The length of the CDR3 is 15 residues. V was clipped by 5 bases and J by 4 bases, with 16 bases between them. Per the germline V gene, CDR1 is SGHRS and CDR2 is YFSETQ. CDR3 DNA: TGCGCCAGCAGGTCCACCGTAACAGGCGGAAACACCATATATTTT. Encoded protein: CASRSTVTGGNTIYF.

The rearrangement uses TRBV13 and TRBJ1-4; D remains ambiguous. The CDR3 is 17 amino acids. Trimming took off 5 bases at V and 7 bases at J, with 23 bases between the two ends. Germline V CDR1 and CDR2: PRHDT, FYEKMQ (reference sequence). The CDR3 reads CASSPRWSSDVSEKLFF. The DNA of the CDR3 is TGTGCCAGCAGCCCGCGTTGGAGCTCAGACGTCAGTGAAAAACTGTTTTTT.

The chain uses TRBV3-1 (or the pseudogene TRBV3-2) and TRBJ2-2; D not resolved. Trimming cost V 1 base and J 6 bases, with 9 bases left between them. Germline V gene lookup returns CDR1 LGHDT and CDR2 YNNKEL (reference sequence). CDR3 length: 14 residues. The CDR3: CASSQGPSAGELFF. DNA of the CDR3: TGTGCCAGCAGCCAAGGACCTAGTGCCGGGGAGCTGTTTTTT.

The chain is built from TRBV11-3 and TRBJ2-1; 9 nucleotides align to TRBD2. CDR1 is SGHNT, CDR2 YENEEA, per germline. V lost 3 bases to trimming and J lost 9 bases; unmatched junction nucleotides: 9. This CDR3 is 15 amino acids long. For the CDR3, the DNA is TGTGCCAGCAGCTTTAGCGGGAGCACCCACGTTGAGCAGTTCTTC. Translation: CASSFSGSTHVEQFF.